Given below is one T cell receptor beta chain in context. The antigen is not known. It was through 5'RACE template switching that TCR cDNA was made, with a universal primer site and UMIs added. TCRdb independently ran MiXCR on the 5' RACE reads; one entry per CDR3 protein. The sample lists about 120,000 distinct CDR3 sequences, about 8.4% occurring once. The record originates from a study of T cells after yellow fever vaccination. General observations from the study: Compared with primary, the secondary response was weaker and peaked at day 5, not 15.

CDR1 is LNHDA and CDR2 is SQIVND in the germline V gene (reference sequence). The CDR3 has 14 residues. The ends were cut back, 7 bases at V and 5 bases at J, with 18 bases in the middle. This specimen consisted of CD8+ T cells sorted from PBMCs, obtained on the day of the yellow fever booster vaccination. This TCR was sampled from a man aged 18 to 35 who received the YFV17D yellow fever vaccine. This chain joins TRBV19 and TRBJ2-7; no firm D call. DNA for the CDR3: TGTGCCAGTAACAGTGGTGGCAGAGCCCACGAGCAGTACTTC. Translation: CASNSGGRAHEQYF.